These 14 T cell receptor beta chains came from one sample sequenced in a study of Graves' ophthalmopathy and Graves' hyperthyroidism (dated by TCRdb to between 2017 and 2018). TCRdb names Illumina HiSeq 2000 as the instrument used. TCR beta CDR3 regions were amplified from RNA transcripts for repertoire sequencing. The first round of RT-PCR was done with HTBI primers and the Qiagen OneStep RT-PCR kit, and was followed by a second round of multiplex PCR, then size selection and purification. Using fastp at Q25 and MiXCR, TCRdb reprocessed the public reads and kept productive beta chains. Entries that share a CDR3 protein sequence are merged under the most common genes and DNA. Present in this sample are 350,000 or so distinct CDR3 sequences, under 20% of which were seen just once. The ten largest clones add up to approximately 13% of the sample. The source material was peripheral blood. Receptors originate from an adult man with Graves' ophthalmopathy.

This clonotype has a count of ten or more. This chain links TRBV6-1 with TRBJ1-2; perhaps TRBD1 as D (5 bases). V was shortened by 2 bases and J by 5 bases, with 6 bases between the two germline ends. Germline V gene sequence: CDR1 MNHNS, CDR2 SASEGT. The CDR3 is made up of 12 amino acids. CDR3 nucleotide sequence: TGTGCCAGCAGTGAACAGGGTTATGGCTACACCTTC. Translation: CASSEQGYGYTF.

This clonotype was seen repeatedly, ten times or more. The CDR3 nucleotides read TGTGCCAGCAGCTTAGTGCGGGAAGGATGGGAGACCCAGTACTTC. As protein: CASSLVREGWETQYF. V is TRBV7-9 and J is TRBJ2-5; tentative D call: TRBD2 (6 bases). The CDR3 extends over 15 amino acids. Germline assignment: CDR1 SEHNR and CDR2 FQNEAQ (reference sequence). Trimming stripped 1 base from V and 5 bases from J, with 14 bases between.

This clonotype showed up many times. The chain uses TRBV30 and TRBJ1-3; 8 nucleotides agree with TRBD1. The J segment lost 1 base and the V segment lost 1 base, leaving 15 bases of the junction unmatched. Germline loops: CDR1 GTSNPN, CDR2 SVGIG (reference sequence). The CDR3 contains 19 residues. The CDR3 spells CAWSAAYRDRKTSGNTIYF. The CDR3 region has the DNA TGTGCCTGGAGTGCGGCCTACCGGGACAGGAAAACATCTGGAAACACCATATATTTT.

This chain uses TRBV28 with TRBJ2-5, with 8 bases fitting TRBD2. Germline V gives CDR1 MDHEN, CDR2 SYDVKM. Trimming at V came to 4 bases and at J to 4 bases, leaving 8 bases not matched to a gene. This CDR3 comprises 15 residues. The CDR3 coding sequence is TGTGCCAGCAGTTCACTTCGGGGGGGCGGAGAGACCCAGTACTTC. It encodes CASSSLRGGGETQYF.

This clonotype showed up many times. The J gene is TRBJ1-5, the V gene TRBV20-1; 7 bases line up with TRBD1. This CDR3 is built from 13 residues. The V gene's germline CDR1 is DFQATT and CDR2 SNEGSKA (reference sequence). The J segment lost 10 bases and the V segment lost 6 bases, leaving 12 bases of the junction unmatched. The CDR3 spells CSAKEGARRPQHF. CDR3 in DNA: TGCAGTGCGAAGGAGGGGGCGAGAAGACCCCAGCATTTT.

This clonotype has ten or more counts. The V and J genes are TRBV4-1 and TRBJ1-2; D is perhaps TRBD1 (6 bases). The CDR3 consists of 13 residues. Trimming took 4 bases from V and 4 from J, leaving 10 bases between them. CDR1 and CDR2 (germline): MGHRA, YSYEKL. CDR3 region: CASSRDNPYGYTF. CDR3 DNA sequence: TGCGCCAGCAGCCGGGACAACCCCTATGGCTACACCTTC.

This clonotype occurred many times. V gene TRBV7-2 combines with J gene TRBJ2-5; 12 nucleotides agree with TRBD2. Germline CDR1 reads SGHTA; CDR2 reads FQGNSA. This CDR3 contains 18 residues. V lost 5 bases to trimming and J lost 5 bases; unmatched junction nucleotides: 15. The CDR3 protein is CASSPEGASGGAMETQYF. The CDR3 DNA reads as TGTGCCAGCAGCCCCGAGGGCGCTAGCGGGGGGGCCATGGAGACCCAGTACTTC.

This clonotype has a handful of counts. The chain couples TRBV18 to TRBJ1-1, with D uncertain. Trimming shortened V by 3 bases and J by 0 bases, and 8 bases separated the two germline ends. The CDR3 runs 14 residues. In germline, CDR1 is KGHSH, CDR2 LQKENI. CDR3 bases: TGTGCCAGCTCACCCGCCGCCCTGAACACTGAAGCTTTCTTT. Translated: CASSPAALNTEAFF.

This clonotype came up many times. The chain couples TRBV11-3 to TRBJ2-5, with TRBD1 as a possible D gene (9 bases). The ends were cut back, 5 bases at V and 3 bases at J, with 22 bases in the middle. Looked up from germline, CDR1 is SGHNT and CDR2 is YENEEA. This CDR3 is built from 17 residues. In DNA form, the CDR3 reads TGTGCCAGCAGCCAACAGGGGGCTAGCGGGTTCGAAGAGACCCAGTACTTC. Translation gives CASSQQGASGFEETQYF.

This clonotype was found many times. The chain is built from TRBV20-1 and TRBJ1-2, with D possibly being TRBD1 (6 bases). Trimming left V 0 bases short and J 4 bases short, with 21 bases between. CDR3 length: 17 residues. Germline V gene data show CDR1 as DFQATT and CDR2 as SNEGSKA (reference sequence). The CDR3 sequence is CSARDGGMGQGFYGYTF. For the CDR3, the DNA is TGCAGTGCTAGAGATGGCGGCATGGGTCAGGGGTTCTATGGCTACACCTTC.

This clonotype was counted ten times or more. The chain has TRBV15 and TRBJ2-6; D is unclear. The CDR3 loop spans 18 amino acids. Deletions cut 0 bases from V and 0 bases from J, with 12 bases between. Germline lookup yields CDR1 LNHNV and CDR2 YYDKDF (reference sequence). Here the CDR3 reads CATSRETLGASGANVLTF. DNA of the CDR3: TGTGCCACCAGCAGAGAAACTCTGGGTGCCTCTGGGGCCAACGTCCTGACTTTC.

This clonotype was detected many times. The chain links TRBV7-9 to TRBJ1-5; no clear D gene. V was shortened by 5 bases and J by 2 bases, with 7 bases between the two germline ends. CDR3 size: 13 residues. The germline V gene encodes CDR1 SEHNR and CDR2 FQNEAQ (reference sequence). The CDR3 nucleotides are TGTGCCAGCAGCAAACAAGGCAATCAGCCCCAGCATTTT. Amino acids: CASSKQGNQPQHF. Supplemented by reference TRBV7-9 and TRBJ1-5, the full variable domain reads DTGVSQNPRHKITKRGQNVTFRCDPISEHNRLYWYRQTLGQGPEFLTYFQNEAQLEKSRLLSDRFSAERPKGSFSTLEIQRTEQGDSAMYLCASSKQGNQPQHFGDGTRLSIL.

This clonotype occurred many times. The V call is TRBV20-1, the J call TRBJ1-5; D remains unclear. Germline lookup yields CDR1 DFQATT and CDR2 SNEGSKA (reference sequence). The V and J ends lost 3 bases and 5 bases respectively, with 8 bases between them. The CDR3 is 12 residues long. The DNA of the CDR3 is TGCAGTGCTAGTCTCCCCGATCAGCCCCAGCATTTT. Translated: CSASLPDQPQHF.

The CDR3 region has the DNA TGCAGCGTTGAGGGGACTTTGACAATCTACGAGCAGTACTTC. It codes for CSVEGTLTIYEQYF. The rearrangement joins TRBV29-1 to TRBJ2-7, with TRBD2 as a possible D gene (6 bases). CDR1 is SQVTM and CDR2 is ANQGSEA in the germline V gene. The CDR3 contains 14 residues. Trimming shortened V by 3 bases and J by 3 bases, and 15 bases separated the two germline ends.